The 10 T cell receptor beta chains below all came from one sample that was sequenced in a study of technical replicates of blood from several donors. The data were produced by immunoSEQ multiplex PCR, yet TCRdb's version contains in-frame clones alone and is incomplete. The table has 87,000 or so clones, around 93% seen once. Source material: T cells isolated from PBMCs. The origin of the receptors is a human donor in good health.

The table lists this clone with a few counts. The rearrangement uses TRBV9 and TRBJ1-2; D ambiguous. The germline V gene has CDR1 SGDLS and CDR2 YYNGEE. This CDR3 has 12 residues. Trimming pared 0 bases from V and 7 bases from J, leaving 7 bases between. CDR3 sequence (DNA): TGTGCCAGCAGCGTAGGAGCGAGTGGCTACACCTTC. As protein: CASSVGASGYTF.

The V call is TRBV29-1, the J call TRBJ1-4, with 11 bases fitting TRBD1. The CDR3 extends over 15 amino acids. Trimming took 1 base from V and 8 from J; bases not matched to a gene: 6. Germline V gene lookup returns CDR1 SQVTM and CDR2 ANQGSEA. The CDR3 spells CSVEGTGTGGEKLFF. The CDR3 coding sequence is TGCAGCGTTGAAGGGACCGGGACAGGGGGAGAAAAACTGTTTTTT.

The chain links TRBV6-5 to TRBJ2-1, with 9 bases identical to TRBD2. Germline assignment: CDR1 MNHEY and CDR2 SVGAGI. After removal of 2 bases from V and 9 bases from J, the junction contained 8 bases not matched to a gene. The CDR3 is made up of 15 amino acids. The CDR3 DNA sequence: TGTGCCAGCAGTTACAAAGTAGCGGGAGATGGTGAGCAGTTCTTC. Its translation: CASSYKVAGDGEQFF.

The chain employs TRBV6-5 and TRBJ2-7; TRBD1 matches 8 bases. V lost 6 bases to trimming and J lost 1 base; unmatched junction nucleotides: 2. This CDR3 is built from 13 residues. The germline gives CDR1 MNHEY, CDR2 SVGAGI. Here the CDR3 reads CASSRDRSYEQYF. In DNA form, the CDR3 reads TGTGCCAGCAGCCGGGACAGGTCCTACGAGCAGTACTTC.

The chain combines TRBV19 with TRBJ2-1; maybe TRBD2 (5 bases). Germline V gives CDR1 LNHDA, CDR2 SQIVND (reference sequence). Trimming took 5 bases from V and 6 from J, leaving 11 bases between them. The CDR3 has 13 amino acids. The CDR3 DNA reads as TGTGCCAGTAGTCCTCGAACTAGCAATGAGCAGTTCTTC. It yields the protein CASSPRTSNEQFF.

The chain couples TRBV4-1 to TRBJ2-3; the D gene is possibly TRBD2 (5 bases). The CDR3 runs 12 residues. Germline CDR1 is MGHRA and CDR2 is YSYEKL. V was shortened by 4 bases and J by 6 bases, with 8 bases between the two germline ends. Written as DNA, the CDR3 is TGCGCCAGCAGCCTAGCGTGGGATACGCAGTATTTT. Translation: CASSLAWDTQYF.

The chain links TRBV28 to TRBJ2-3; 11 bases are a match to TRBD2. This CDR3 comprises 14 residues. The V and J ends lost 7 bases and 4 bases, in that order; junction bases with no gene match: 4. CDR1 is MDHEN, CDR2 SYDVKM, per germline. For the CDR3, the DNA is TGTGCCAGCACCACTAGCGGGAGAGCAGATACGCAGTATTTT. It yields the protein CASTTSGRADTQYF.

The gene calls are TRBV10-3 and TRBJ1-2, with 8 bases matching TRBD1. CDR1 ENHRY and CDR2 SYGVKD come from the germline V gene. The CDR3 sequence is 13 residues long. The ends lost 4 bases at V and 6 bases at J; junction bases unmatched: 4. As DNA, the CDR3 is TGTGCCATCAGTGTAGAGACAGGGGATGGCTACACCTTC. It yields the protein CAISVETGDGYTF.

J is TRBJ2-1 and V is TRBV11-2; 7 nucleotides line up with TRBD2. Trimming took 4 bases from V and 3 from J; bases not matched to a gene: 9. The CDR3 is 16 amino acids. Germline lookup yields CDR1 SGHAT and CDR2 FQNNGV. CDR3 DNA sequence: TGTGCCAGCAGCTCCAAGACTAGCTTAAACTACAATGAGCAGTTCTTC. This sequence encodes CASSSKTSLNYNEQFF.

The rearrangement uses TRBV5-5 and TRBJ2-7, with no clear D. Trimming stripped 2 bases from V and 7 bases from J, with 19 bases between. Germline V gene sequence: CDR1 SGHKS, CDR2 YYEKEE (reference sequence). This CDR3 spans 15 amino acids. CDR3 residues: CASSFGSSDAEEQYF. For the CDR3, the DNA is TGTGCCAGCAGCTTTGGCTCGTCCGACGCGGAGGAGCAGTACTTC.